This entry features one T cell receptor (beta chain) sequence. The data stem from a study of control samples from healthy donors and cancer patients. The CDR3 runs 19 residues. CDR1 is MNHEY and CDR2 is SVGEGT in the germline V gene. V was clipped by 4 bases and J by 4 bases; unmatched bases: 19. Only in-frame clones appear in the TCRdb table, and some are missing; sequencing was by immunoSEQ multiplex PCR. The sample has 90,000 to 100,000 clones, 88% seen once. The sample comprised blood. The chain links TRBV6-2 or TRBV6-3 to TRBJ1-1; 9 nucleotides agree with TRBD1. The sequence derives from a woman in her 70s in good health. Here the CDR3 reads CASSSLRGTGKNGGTEAFF. In nucleotides, the CDR3 is TGTGCCAGCAGTTCCCTTAGGGGGACAGGGAAAAATGGAGGCACTGAAGCTTTCTTT.